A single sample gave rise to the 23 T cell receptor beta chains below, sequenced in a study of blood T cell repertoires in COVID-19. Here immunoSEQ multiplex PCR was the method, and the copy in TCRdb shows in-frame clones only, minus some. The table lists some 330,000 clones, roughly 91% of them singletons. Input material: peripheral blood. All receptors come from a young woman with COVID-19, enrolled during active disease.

Here the CDR3 reads CASIVMYEQYV. The CDR3 DNA follows: TGTGCCAGCATCGTTATGTACGAGCAGTACGTC. V usage is TRBV2 and J usage is TRBJ2-7; D is uncertain. This CDR3 has 11 amino acids. Germline V gene lookup returns CDR1 SNHLY and CDR2 FYNNEI. With 7 bases removed from V and 4 bases from J, the gap between germline ends came to 8 bases.

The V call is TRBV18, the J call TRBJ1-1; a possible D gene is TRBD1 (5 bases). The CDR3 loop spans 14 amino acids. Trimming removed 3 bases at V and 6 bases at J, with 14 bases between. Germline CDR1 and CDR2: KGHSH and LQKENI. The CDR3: CASSPKTGLAEAFF. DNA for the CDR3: TGTGCCAGCTCACCTAAAACAGGTCTAGCTGAAGCTTTCTTT.

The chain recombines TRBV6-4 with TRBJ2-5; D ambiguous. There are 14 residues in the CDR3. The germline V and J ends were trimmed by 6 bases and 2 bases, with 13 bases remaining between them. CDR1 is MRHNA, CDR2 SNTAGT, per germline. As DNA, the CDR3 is TGTGCCAGCAGATTTAGAGTCGGTCAAGAGACCCAGTACTTC. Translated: CASRFRVGQETQYF.

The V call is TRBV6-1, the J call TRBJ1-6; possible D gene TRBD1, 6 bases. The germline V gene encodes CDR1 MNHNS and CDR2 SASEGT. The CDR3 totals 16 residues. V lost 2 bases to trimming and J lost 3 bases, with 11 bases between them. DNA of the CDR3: TGTGCCAGCAGTGAAAAAACGACAGGCTATAATTCACCCCTCCACTTT. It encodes CASSEKTTGYNSPLHF.

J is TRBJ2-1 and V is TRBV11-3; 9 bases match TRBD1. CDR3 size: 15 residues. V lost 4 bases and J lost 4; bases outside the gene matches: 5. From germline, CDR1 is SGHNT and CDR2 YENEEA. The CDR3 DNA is TGTGCCAGCAGCTCGGGACAGGGACCTTACAATGAGCAGTTCTTC. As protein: CASSSGQGPYNEQFF. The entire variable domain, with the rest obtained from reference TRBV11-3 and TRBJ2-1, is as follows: EAGVVQSPRYKIIEKKQPVAFWCNPISGHNTLYWYLQNLGQGPELLIRYENEEAVDDSQLPKDRFSAERLKGVDSTLKIQPAELGDSAVYLCASSSGQGPYNEQFFGPGTRLTVL.

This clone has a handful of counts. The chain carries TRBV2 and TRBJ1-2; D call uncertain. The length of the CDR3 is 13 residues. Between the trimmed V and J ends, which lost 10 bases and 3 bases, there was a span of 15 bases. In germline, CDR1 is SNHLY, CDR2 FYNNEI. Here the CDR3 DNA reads TGTGCCACCAACCGGGTCACACACTATGGCTACACCTTC. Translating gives CATNRVTHYGYTF.

The CDR3 reads CASSEFGVGSYYGYTF. The CDR3 DNA reads as TGTGCCAGCAGTGAATTTGGGGTCGGGAGCTACTATGGCTACACCTTC. V and J are TRBV25-1 and TRBJ1-2; D is uncertain. Trimming shortened V by 1 base and J by 3 bases, and 15 bases separated the two germline ends. CDR3 length equals 16 residues. The germline V gene encodes CDR1 MGHDK and CDR2 SYGVNS.

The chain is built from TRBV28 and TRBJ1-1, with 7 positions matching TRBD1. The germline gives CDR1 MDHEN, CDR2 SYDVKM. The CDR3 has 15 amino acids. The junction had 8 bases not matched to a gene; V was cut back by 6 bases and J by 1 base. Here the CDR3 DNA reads TGTGCCAGCAGCCCCGACAGGGTGGGGAACACTGAAGCTTTCTTT. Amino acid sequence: CASSPDRVGNTEAFF.

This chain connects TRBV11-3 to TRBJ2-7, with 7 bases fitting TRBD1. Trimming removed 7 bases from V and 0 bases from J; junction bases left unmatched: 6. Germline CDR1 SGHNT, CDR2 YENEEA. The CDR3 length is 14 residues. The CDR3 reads CASTIGQVSYEQYF. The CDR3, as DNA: TGTGCCAGCACCATAGGACAGGTCTCCTACGAGCAGTACTTC.

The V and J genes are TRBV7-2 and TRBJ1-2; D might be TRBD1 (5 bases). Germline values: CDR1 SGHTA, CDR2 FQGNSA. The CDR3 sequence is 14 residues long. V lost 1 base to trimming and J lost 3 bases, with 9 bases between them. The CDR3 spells CASSLVDRDYGYTF. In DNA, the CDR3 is TGTGCCAGCAGCTTAGTCGACAGAGACTATGGCTACACCTTC.

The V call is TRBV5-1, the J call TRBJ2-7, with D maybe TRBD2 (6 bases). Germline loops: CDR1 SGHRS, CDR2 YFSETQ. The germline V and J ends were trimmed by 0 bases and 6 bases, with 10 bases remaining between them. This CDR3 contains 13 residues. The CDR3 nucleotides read TGCGCCAGCAGCTTGGTCCCCGGGGGCGAGCAGTACGTC. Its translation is CASSLVPGGEQYV.

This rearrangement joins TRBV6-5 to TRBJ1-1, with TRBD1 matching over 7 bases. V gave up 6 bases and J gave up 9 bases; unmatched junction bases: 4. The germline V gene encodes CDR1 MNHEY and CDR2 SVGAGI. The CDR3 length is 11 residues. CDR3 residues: CASRWTGKAFF. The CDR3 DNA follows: TGTGCCAGCAGATGGACAGGAAAAGCTTTCTTT.

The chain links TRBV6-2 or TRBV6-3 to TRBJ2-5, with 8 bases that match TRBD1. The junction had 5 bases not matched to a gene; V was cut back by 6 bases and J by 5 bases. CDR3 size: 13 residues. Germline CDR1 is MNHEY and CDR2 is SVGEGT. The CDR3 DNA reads TGTGCCAGCAGCGGACAGGGAGGCGAGACCCAGTACTTC. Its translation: CASSGQGGETQYF.

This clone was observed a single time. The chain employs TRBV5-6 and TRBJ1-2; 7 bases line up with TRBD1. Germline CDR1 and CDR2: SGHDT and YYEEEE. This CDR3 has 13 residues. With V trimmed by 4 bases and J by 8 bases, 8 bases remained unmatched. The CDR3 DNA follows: TGTGCCAGCAGCCTGTTACGGGACAGCGGCTACACCTTC. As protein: CASSLLRDSGYTF.

CDR3 residues: CASAGGYYNEQFF. The CDR3 DNA reads as TGTGCTAGCGCAGGGGGCTATTACAATGAGCAGTTCTTC. The rearrangement links TRBV12-5 to TRBJ2-1; 8 bases map to TRBD1. V lost 9 bases and J lost 4; bases outside the gene matches: 5. The CDR3 runs to 13 residues. Germline CDR1 reads LGHNT; CDR2 reads FRNRAP.

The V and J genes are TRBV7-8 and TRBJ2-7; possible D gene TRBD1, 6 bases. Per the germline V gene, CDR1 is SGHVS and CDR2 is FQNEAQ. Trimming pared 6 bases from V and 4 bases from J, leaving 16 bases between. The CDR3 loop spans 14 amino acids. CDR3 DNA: TGTGCCAGCAGTACCCAACAGGGTTGGTACGAGCAGTACGTC. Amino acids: CASSTQQGWYEQYV.

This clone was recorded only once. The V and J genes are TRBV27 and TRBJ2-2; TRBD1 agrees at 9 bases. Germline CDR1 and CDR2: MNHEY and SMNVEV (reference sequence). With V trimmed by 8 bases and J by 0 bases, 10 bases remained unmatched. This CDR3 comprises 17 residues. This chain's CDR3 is CASGLDRGKSNTGELFF. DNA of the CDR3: TGTGCCAGCGGACTGGACAGGGGAAAATCGAACACCGGGGAGCTGTTTTTT.

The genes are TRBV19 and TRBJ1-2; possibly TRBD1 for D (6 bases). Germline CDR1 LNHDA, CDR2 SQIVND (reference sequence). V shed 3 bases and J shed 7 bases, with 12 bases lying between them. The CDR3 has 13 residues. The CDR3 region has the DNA TGTGCCAGTAGTATTGCAGGGGCGAGTGGCTACACCTTC. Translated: CASSIAGASGYTF.

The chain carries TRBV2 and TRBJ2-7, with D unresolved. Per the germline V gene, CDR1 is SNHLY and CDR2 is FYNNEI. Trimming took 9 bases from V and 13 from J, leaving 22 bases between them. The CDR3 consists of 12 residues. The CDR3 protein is CASCRVRQAEYF. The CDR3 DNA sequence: TGTGCCAGTTGTCGAGTTAGGCAGGCTGAATACTTC.

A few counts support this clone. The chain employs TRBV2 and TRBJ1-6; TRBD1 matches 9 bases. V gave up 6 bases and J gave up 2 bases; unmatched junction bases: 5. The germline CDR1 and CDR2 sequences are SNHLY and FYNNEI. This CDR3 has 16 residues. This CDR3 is CASSRDRATYNSPLHF. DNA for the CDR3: TGTGCCAGCAGCAGGGACAGGGCCACCTATAATTCACCCCTCCACTTT.

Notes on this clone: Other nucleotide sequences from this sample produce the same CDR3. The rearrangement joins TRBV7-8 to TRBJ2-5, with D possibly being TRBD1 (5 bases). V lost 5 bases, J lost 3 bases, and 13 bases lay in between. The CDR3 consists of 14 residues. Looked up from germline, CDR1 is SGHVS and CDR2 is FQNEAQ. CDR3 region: CASSPGQVEETQYF. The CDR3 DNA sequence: TGTGCCAGCAGCCCAGGGCAGGTGGAAGAGACCCAGTACTTC.

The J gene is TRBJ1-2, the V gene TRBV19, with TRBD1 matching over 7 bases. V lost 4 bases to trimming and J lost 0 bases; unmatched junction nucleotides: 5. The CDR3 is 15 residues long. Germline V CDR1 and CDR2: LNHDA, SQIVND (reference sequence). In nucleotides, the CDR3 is TGTGCCAGTAGTAGCCGGGACAGCCCTAACTATGGCTACACCTTC. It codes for CASSSRDSPNYGYTF.

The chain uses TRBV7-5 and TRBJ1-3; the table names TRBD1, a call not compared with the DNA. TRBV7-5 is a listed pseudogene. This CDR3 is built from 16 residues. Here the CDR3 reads CARSLSLGRNGNTIYF. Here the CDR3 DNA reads TGTGCCAGAAGCTTATCATTGGGCAGGAATGGAAACACCATATATTTT.